This T cell receptor beta chain was identified during a study of glioma-infiltrating T cells. TCR alpha and beta CDR3 regions were amplified from RNA using iRepertoire nested multiplex PCR. For one-step reverse transcription and amplification, roughly 100-400 ng of tissue mRNA or PBMC total RNA was used. TCRdb itself ran the multiplex PCR reads through MiXCR, one entry per CDR3 protein. The table lists about 200,000 distinct CDR3 sequences, more than 25% of them singletons. This clonotype was counted only a few times. The antigen is not known. Study outcomes and limitations: CDR3 overlap between tissue and blood was very small. Above-expected tissue-blood divergence occurred in all gliomas, most in low-grade ones.

CDR1 and CDR2 from the germline V gene are SGHDT and YYEEEE. Losses at the gene ends were 4 bases for V and 7 bases for J; bases not matched to a gene: 15. The CDR3 sequence is 17 residues long. The origin of this receptor is a human donor with low-grade glioma or glioblastoma, undergoing nonglioma brain surgery, or in good health (not recorded which). Specimen: glioma tissue, nonneoplastic brain tissue, or PBMCs (not recorded which). J is TRBJ2-7 and V is TRBV5-6, with TRBD2 matching 12 bases. CDR3 DNA sequence: TGTGCCAGCAGCGCGAAAACCCTAGCGGGAGGGCCGGGTGAGCAGTACTTC. Protein: CASSAKTLAGGPGEQYF.